The clone carrying this TCR beta chain was seen just once. Libraries were prepared by immunoSEQ multiplex PCR; TCRdb keeps only in-frame clonotypes and omits some of them. This table holds fewer than 90,000 clones, less than 85% found once. The record originates from a study of blood T cell repertoires in COVID-19. On the study more broadly: Collection of acute and convalescent COVID-19 samples took place in the United States, Italy and Spain. T cells, B-cell-depleted T cells, or PBMCs provided the cDNA or gDNA that served as material.

This CDR3 is 15 amino acids long. V shed 8 bases and J 6 bases; nucleotides not matched to a gene: 11. This receptor was identified in a woman of 80 years or more with acute or convalescent COVID-19. The sample was peripheral blood. The chain carries TRBV23-1 and TRBJ1-2; 11 nucleotides match TRBD1. Being an ORF, TRBV23-1 has a function that is uncertain. The CDR3 bases are TGCGCCAGCCGTGGGACAGGGGGTTTCAAGAATGGCTACACCTTC. It translates to CASRGTGGFKNGYTF.